This T cell receptor beta chain was identified during a study of blood T cell repertoires in COVID-19. Looking at the study overall: Acute-phase and convalescent COVID-19 samples originated in the United States, Italy and Spain.

This CDR3 is built from 15 residues. V shed 2 bases and J 5 bases; nucleotides not matched to a gene: 6. Germline CDR1 reads MNHEY; CDR2 reads SVGAGI. The study drew participants aged about 18 to 95 years from 20 to 30 US areas. Cohort allocation depended upon clinical history that participants reported. Per the study methods: Estimated nucleated cell counts came from reference gene primer amplification. Assay: immunoSEQ multiplex PCR; the TCRdb copy retains only in-frame clones and omits some. The DNA gave D and trimming, while V, J and clone size come from that table. The data hold about 270,000 clones, with 85% to 90% observed a single time.

V usage is TRBV6-5 and J usage is TRBJ2-5; TRBD2 matches 9 bases. The specimen was PBMCs or T cells enriched from blood (not recorded which). The receptor's source is a woman aged 25 to 45 with acute COVID-19. CDR3 in amino acids: CASSYAAGGDETQYF. The CDR3 coding sequence is TGTGCCAGCAGTTACGCCGCGGGGGGGGATGAGACCCAGTACTTC.